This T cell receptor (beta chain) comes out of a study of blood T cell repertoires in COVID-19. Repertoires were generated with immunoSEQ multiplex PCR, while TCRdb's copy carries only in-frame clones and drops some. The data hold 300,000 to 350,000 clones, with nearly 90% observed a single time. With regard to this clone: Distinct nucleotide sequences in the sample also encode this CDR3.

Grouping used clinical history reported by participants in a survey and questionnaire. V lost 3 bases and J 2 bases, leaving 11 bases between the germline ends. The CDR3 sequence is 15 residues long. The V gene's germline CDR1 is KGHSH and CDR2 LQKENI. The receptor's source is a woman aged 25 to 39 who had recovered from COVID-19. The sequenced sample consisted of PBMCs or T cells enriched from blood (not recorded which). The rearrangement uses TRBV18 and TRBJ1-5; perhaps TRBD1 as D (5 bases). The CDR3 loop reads CASSPGTGGNQPQHF. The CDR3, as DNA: TGTGCCAGCTCACCGGGGACGGGGGGCAATCAGCCCCAGCATTTT.